The clone carrying this T cell receptor (beta chain) showed up just a few times. This entry comes from a study of cytomegalovirus exposure and HLA in healthy donors. Primers: 60 Vbeta forward and 13 Jbeta reverse. Profiled with immunoSEQ multiplex PCR; TCRdb holds only in-frame clones, not every one. Altogether tens of thousands of clones are present, about 80% being singletons, with the ten largest covering 20% to 25%. The receptor comes from a woman in her fifties or sixties in good health and CMV-seropositive. The sequenced sample consisted of PBMCs.

CDR3 in amino acids: CASSRTEELSSYEQYF. In DNA, the CDR3 is TGTGCCAGCAGCCGGACGGAGGAACTCAGCTCCTACGAGCAGTACTTC. The chain recombines TRBV5-5 with TRBJ2-7; tentatively, D is TRBD2 (5 bases). The germline CDR1 and CDR2 sequences are SGHKS and YYEKEE (reference sequence). Deletions cut 4 bases from V and 0 bases from J, with 17 bases between. CDR3 length: 16 residues.